This is a list of T cell receptor beta chains from one sample in a study of T cell responses to AZD1222 COVID-19 vaccine. TCRdb keeps only in-frame clones here, not all; method: immunoSEQ multiplex PCR. Among 100,000 to 150,000 clones listed, about 89% were seen once. The sequences come from peripheral blood, collected 28 days after the second AZD1222 dose. These receptors originate from an adult who received the AZD1222 COVID-19 vaccine. Each CDR3 is given with its conserved first and last residue. The order of the fields is clone size, V gene, J gene, D gene, CDR3 protein, CDR3 DNA. The D gene is left open where the match is weak. Expanded clones get a size class; other rows say once, few or many, or leave the size out.

clone_size: .
v_call: TRBV12-3/TRBV12-4
j_call: TRBJ1-5
d_call: .
cdr3_aa: CASGQGRNQPQHF
cdr3_nt: TGTGCCAGCGGGCAGGGACGCAATCAGCCCCAGCATTTT

clone_size: .
v_call: TRBV18
j_call: TRBJ1-2
d_call: .
cdr3_aa: CASSPDRLNGYTF
cdr3_nt: TGTGCCAGCTCACCAGACAGGTTGAATGGCTACACCTTC

clone_size: .
v_call: TRBV29-1
j_call: TRBJ2-7
d_call: .
cdr3_aa: CSVEGRRGSGYEQYF
cdr3_nt: TGCAGCGTTGAGGGGCGGAGAGGGTCTGGGTACGAGCAGTACTTC

clone_size: .
v_call: TRBV11-3
j_call: TRBJ2-5
d_call: TRBD1
cdr3_aa: CASSETGGWETQYF
cdr3_nt: TGTGCCAGCAGTGAGACAGGGGGCTGGGAGACCCAGTACTTC

clone_size: .
v_call: TRBV3-1/TRBV3-2
j_call: TRBJ2-7
d_call: .
cdr3_aa: CASSQVLSNQYF
cdr3_nt: TGTGCCAGCAGCCAAGTTTTGAGCAATCAGTACTTC

clone_size: .
v_call: TRBV18
j_call: TRBJ2-5
d_call: TRBD1
cdr3_aa: CASSRQTGTQETQYF
cdr3_nt: TGTGCCAGCTCCCGCCAGACAGGGACCCAAGAGACCCAGTACTTC

clone_size: once
v_call: TRBV27
j_call: TRBJ2-7
d_call: .
cdr3_aa: CASSLVVGRGYEQYF
cdr3_nt: TGTGCCAGCAGTTTAGTGGTGGGAAGGGGTTACGAGCAGTACTTC

clone_size: .
v_call: TRBV14
j_call: TRBJ2-3
d_call: TRBD1
cdr3_aa: CASSRRQGRTDTQYF
cdr3_nt: TGTGCCAGCAGTCGAAGACAGGGGCGCACAGATACGCAGTATTTT

clone_size: few
v_call: TRBV4-1
j_call: TRBJ1-3
d_call: TRBD1
cdr3_aa: CASSQDQTGARRSLSGNTIYF
cdr3_nt: TGCGCCAGCAGCCAAGATCAGACAGGGGCGAGGAGGAGTCTCTCTGGAAACACCATATATTTT

clone_size: .
v_call: TRBV6-5
j_call: TRBJ2-7
d_call: .
cdr3_aa: CASRSRGISYEQYF
cdr3_nt: TGTGCCAGCAGGTCAAGGGGGATCTCCTACGAGCAGTACTTC

clone_size: .
v_call: TRBV7-8
j_call: TRBJ2-3
d_call: .
cdr3_aa: CATVAGLRTDTQYF
cdr3_nt: TGTGCCACCGTGGCGGGATTGCGAACAGATACGCAGTATTTT

clone_size: .
v_call: TRBV6-5
j_call: TRBJ2-2
d_call: .
cdr3_aa: CASSYGPGELFF
cdr3_nt: TGTGCCAGCAGTTATGGTCCAGGGGAGCTGTTTTTT

clone_size: .
v_call: TRBV28
j_call: TRBJ1-2
d_call: .
cdr3_aa: CASSLNGGFYGYTF
cdr3_nt: TGTGCCAGCAGTTTAAATGGCGGTTTCTATGGCTACACCTTC

clone_size: once
v_call: TRBV25-1
j_call: TRBJ2-1
d_call: TRBD1
cdr3_aa: CASSGTGGSYNEQFF
cdr3_nt: TGTGCCAGCAGTGGGACAGGAGGATCCTACAATGAGCAGTTCTTC

clone_size: .
v_call: TRBV21-1
j_call: TRBJ1-5
d_call: .
cdr3_aa: CASSKRYRGRVGNQPQHF
cdr3_nt: TGTGCCAGCAGCAAAAGGTACAGGGGGCGTGTGGGCAATCAGCCCCAGCATTTT

clone_size: .
v_call: TRBV14
j_call: TRBJ1-2
d_call: .
cdr3_aa: CASSHEANYGYTF
cdr3_nt: TGTGCCAGCAGCCACGAAGCTAACTATGGCTACACCTTC

clone_size: .
v_call: TRBV28
j_call: TRBJ1-2
d_call: .
cdr3_aa: CASTHGYTF
cdr3_nt: TGTGCCAGCACCCATGGCTACACCTTC

clone_size: .
v_call: TRBV6-2/TRBV6-3
j_call: TRBJ1-4
d_call: .
cdr3_aa: CASSTPRGAYEKLFF
cdr3_nt: TGTGCCAGCAGTACCCCCCGGGGGGCCTATGAAAAACTGTTTTTT

clone_size: .
v_call: TRBV9
j_call: TRBJ1-3
d_call: TRBD1
cdr3_aa: CASGRDRGDGNTIYF
cdr3_nt: TGTGCCAGCGGCCGGGACAGGGGCGATGGGAACACCATATATTTT

clone_size: once
v_call: TRBV27
j_call: TRBJ1-1
d_call: .
cdr3_aa: CASSLRGRPNTEAFF
cdr3_nt: TGTGCCAGCAGTTTAAGAGGACGGCCGAACACTGAAGCTTTCTTT

clone_size: .
v_call: TRBV28
j_call: TRBJ2-1
d_call: .
cdr3_aa: CASSLGTWRNEQFF
cdr3_nt: TGTGCCAGCAGTTTAGGGACTTGGAGAAATGAGCAGTTCTTC

clone_size: .
v_call: TRBV11-2
j_call: TRBJ2-5
d_call: .
cdr3_aa: CASSLDMRRVRQETQYF
cdr3_nt: TGTGCCAGCAGCTTAGATATGCGGAGGGTCCGGCAAGAGACCCAGTACTTC

clone_size: .
v_call: TRBV19
j_call: TRBJ2-7
d_call: TRBD1
cdr3_aa: CASSMRDSGGYEQYF
cdr3_nt: TGTGCCAGTAGTATGAGGGACAGTGGAGGATACGAGCAGTACTTC

clone_size: .
v_call: TRBV6-5
j_call: TRBJ2-1
d_call: .
cdr3_aa: CASGPLQKRLNEQFF
cdr3_nt: TGTGCCAGCGGCCCGCTGCAGAAGAGACTCAATGAGCAGTTCTTC

clone_size: .
v_call: TRBV27
j_call: TRBJ1-1
d_call: .
cdr3_aa: CASSLDWETEAFF
cdr3_nt: TGTGCCAGCAGTTTAGACTGGGAGACTGAAGCTTTCTTT

clone_size: few
v_call: TRBV11-2
j_call: TRBJ1-6
d_call: TRBD1
cdr3_aa: CASSLLGGAGSPLHF
cdr3_nt: TGTGCCAGCAGCTTATTAGGGGGCGCGGGTTCACCCCTCCACTTT

clone_size: once
v_call: TRBV5-6
j_call: TRBJ1-4
d_call: .
cdr3_aa: CASSAVGWRANEKLFF
cdr3_nt: TGTGCCAGCTCAGCGGTAGGGTGGCGGGCTAATGAAAAACTGTTTTTT

clone_size: .
v_call: TRBV5-1
j_call: TRBJ2-1
d_call: .
cdr3_aa: CASSRGVRDKYNEQFF
cdr3_nt: TGCGCCAGCAGTAGAGGGGTCCGGGACAAATACAATGAGCAGTTCTTC

clone_size: .
v_call: TRBV12-3/TRBV12-4
j_call: TRBJ2-7
d_call: TRBD1
cdr3_aa: CASSWDRKYEQYF
cdr3_nt: TGTGCCAGCAGTTGGGACAGGAAATACGAGCAGTACTTC

clone_size: .
v_call: TRBV5-8
j_call: TRBJ1-5
d_call: TRBD1
cdr3_aa: CASSAAGQGIRQPQHF
cdr3_nt: TGTGCCAGCAGCGCTGCGGGACAGGGGATAAGGCAGCCCCAGCATTTT

clone_size: .
v_call: TRBV19
j_call: TRBJ1-6
d_call: .
cdr3_aa: CASSIRVNSPLHF
cdr3_nt: TGTGCCAGTAGTATTAGGGTTAATTCACCCCTCCACTTT

clone_size: .
v_call: TRBV10-3
j_call: TRBJ1-4
d_call: TRBD1
cdr3_aa: CAISETDRDGKLFF
cdr3_nt: TGTGCCATCAGTGAAACGGACAGGGACGGAAAACTGTTTTTT

clone_size: .
v_call: TRBV30
j_call: TRBJ2-3
d_call: .
cdr3_aa: CAWDPSTDTQYF
cdr3_nt: TGTGCCTGGGACCCCAGCACAGATACGCAGTATTTT

clone_size: once
v_call: TRBV5-6
j_call: TRBJ2-3
d_call: TRBD1
cdr3_aa: CASSPPGRQGMADTQYF
cdr3_nt: TGTGCCAGCAGCCCCCCCGGTAGACAGGGGATGGCAGATACGCAGTATTTT

clone_size: few
v_call: TRBV6-5
j_call: TRBJ1-1
d_call: TRBD1
cdr3_aa: CASSYRDRAMGAFF
cdr3_nt: TGTGCCAGCAGTTACAGGGACAGGGCAATGGGGGCTTTCTTT

clone_size: .
v_call: TRBV7-6
j_call: TRBJ2-1
d_call: .
cdr3_aa: CASSLVPDSYNEQFF
cdr3_nt: TGTGCCAGCAGCTTAGTCCCGGACTCCTACAATGAGCAGTTCTTC

clone_size: .
v_call: TRBV25-1
j_call: TRBJ1-4
d_call: TRBD1
cdr3_aa: CASRTGAGHEKLFF
cdr3_nt: TGTGCCAGCAGGACAGGGGCCGGCCATGAAAAACTGTTTTTT

clone_size: .
v_call: TRBV29-1
j_call: TRBJ2-3
d_call: TRBD1
cdr3_aa: CSASVGQSSTDTQYF
cdr3_nt: TGCAGCGCCAGTGTGGGACAGAGTAGCACAGATACGCAGTATTTT

clone_size: once
v_call: TRBV11-2
j_call: TRBJ2-1
d_call: .
cdr3_aa: CASSVYNEQFF
cdr3_nt: TGTGCCAGCAGTGTATACAATGAGCAGTTCTTC

clone_size: .
v_call: TRBV7-9
j_call: TRBJ1-6
d_call: .
cdr3_aa: CASSLREAANSPLHF
cdr3_nt: TGTGCCAGCAGCTTAAGGGAGGCGGCGAATTCACCCCTCCACTTT

clone_size: .
v_call: TRBV7-2
j_call: TRBJ2-2
d_call: TRBD2
cdr3_aa: CASSFWASGRRASTGELFF
cdr3_nt: TGTGCCAGCAGCTTCTGGGCTAGCGGGAGAAGGGCGAGCACCGGGGAGCTGTTTTTT

clone_size: .
v_call: TRBV7-2
j_call: TRBJ2-7
d_call: TRBD2
cdr3_aa: CASSLGFSGATYEQYF
cdr3_nt: TGTGCCAGCAGCTTAGGGTTTAGCGGGGCTACCTACGAGCAGTACTTC

clone_size: .
v_call: TRBV15
j_call: TRBJ2-1
d_call: TRBD2
cdr3_aa: CATSMGTSTYNEQFF
cdr3_nt: TGTGCCACCAGCATGGGGACTAGTACCTACAATGAGCAGTTCTTC

clone_size: .
v_call: TRBV11-3
j_call: TRBJ1-5
d_call: TRBD1
cdr3_aa: CASSEGQGNQPQHF
cdr3_nt: TGTGCCAGCAGCGAGGGACAGGGGAACCAGCCCCAGCATTTT

clone_size: .
v_call: TRBV18
j_call: TRBJ2-1
d_call: .
cdr3_aa: CASSPLFKGHEQFF
cdr3_nt: TGTGCCAGCTCACCCCTTTTTAAGGGACATGAGCAGTTCTTC

clone_size: .
v_call: TRBV9
j_call: TRBJ2-1
d_call: TRBD2
cdr3_aa: CASNRAGGYNEQFF
cdr3_nt: TGTGCCAGCAACCGAGCGGGGGGATACAATGAGCAGTTCTTC

clone_size: .
v_call: TRBV4-2
j_call: TRBJ2-1
d_call: TRBD2
cdr3_aa: CASSQVGGRDLNEQFF
cdr3_nt: TGTGCCAGCAGCCAAGTCGGCGGGAGGGACCTCAATGAGCAGTTCTTC

clone_size: .
v_call: TRBV28
j_call: TRBJ2-2
d_call: TRBD2
cdr3_aa: CASSPSGLNTGELFF
cdr3_nt: TGTGCCAGCAGTCCTAGCGGACTGAACACCGGGGAGCTGTTTTTT

clone_size: .
v_call: TRBV5-6
j_call: TRBJ2-3
d_call: TRBD2
cdr3_aa: CASSRGRLATSTDTQYF
cdr3_nt: TGTGCCAGCAGCCGAGGCCGACTAGCCACTAGCACAGATACGCAGTATTTT

clone_size: .
v_call: TRBV7-2
j_call: TRBJ2-2
d_call: .
cdr3_aa: CASSPWLGTGELFF
cdr3_nt: TGTGCCAGCAGCCCCTGGTTGGGCACCGGGGAGCTGTTTTTT